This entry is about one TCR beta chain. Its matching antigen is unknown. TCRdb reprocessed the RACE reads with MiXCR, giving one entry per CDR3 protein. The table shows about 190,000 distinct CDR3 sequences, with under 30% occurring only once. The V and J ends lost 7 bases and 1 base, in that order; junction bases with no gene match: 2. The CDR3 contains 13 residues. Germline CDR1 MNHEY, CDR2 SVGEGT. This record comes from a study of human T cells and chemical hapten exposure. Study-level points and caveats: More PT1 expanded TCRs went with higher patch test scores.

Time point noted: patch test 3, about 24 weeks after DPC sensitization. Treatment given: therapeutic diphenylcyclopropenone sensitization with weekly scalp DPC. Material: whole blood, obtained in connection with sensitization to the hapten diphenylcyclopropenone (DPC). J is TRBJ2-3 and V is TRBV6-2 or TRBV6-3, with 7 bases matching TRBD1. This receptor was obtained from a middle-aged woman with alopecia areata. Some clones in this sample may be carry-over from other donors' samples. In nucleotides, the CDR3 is TGTGCCAGCAAAGGGACAGGCACAGATACGCAGTATTTT. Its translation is CASKGTGTDTQYF.